This entry concerns a single T cell receptor beta chain. Its antigen is unknown. The source of the sample is a study of T cell responses to AZD1222 COVID-19 vaccine. General study points: Researchers took repertoire samples only after the peak T cell response had come. Females made up more of the donors, who were largely white British, and clonal diversity may have come out too low.

The CDR3 covers 15 residues. Germline V CDR1 and CDR2: SGDLS, YYNGEE. V gave up 1 base and J gave up 4 bases, with 14 bases separating them. Using immunoSEQ multiplex PCR, the repertoire was profiled, and TCRdb retains in-frame clones only, with some absent. This table holds roughly 140,000 clones, more than 70% found once. This TCR came from an adult who received the AZD1222 COVID-19 vaccine. The V gene is TRBV9, the J gene TRBJ2-5, with D tentatively TRBD1 or TRBD2 (5 bases each). The sample consisted of peripheral blood, taken 28 days after the second AZD1222 dose. The CDR3 DNA is TGTGCCAGCAGCGTATTGGCGGGTGGGGGAGAGACCCAGTACTTC. Translating it yields CASSVLAGGGETQYF.